This TCR beta chain came from a study of early T cells in non-severe SARS-CoV-2 infection. Overall study: Unsorted whole-blood RNA was sequenced in bulk, leaving chains unpaired.

With regard to this clonotype: The antigen is undetermined.

The CDR3 length is 15 residues. The J segment lost 5 bases and the V segment lost 6 bases, leaving 14 bases of the junction unmatched. Germline values: CDR1 DFQATT, CDR2 SNEGSKA (reference sequence). General study results and limits: Matching results from VDJdb favored anti-spike CD8 responses, leaving private and CD4 specificities undetected.

Individual cDNA molecules were tagged with unique molecular identifiers, the study reported. TCRdb reanalysed the 5' RACE reads using MiXCR and keeps one entry per CDR3 protein. The profile covers 87,000 or so distinct CDR3 sequences, with around an eighth appearing a single time and approximately 7% taken by the ten largest. Source material: whole blood. This clonotype was obtained from an adult who was a healthcare worker with PCR-confirmed SARS-CoV-2 infection or an uninfected control (not recorded which). This rearrangement joins TRBV20-1 to TRBJ2-3; 7 bases align to TRBD2. CDR3 coding DNA: TGCAGTGCGCACACGCTAGGGAGGGGAGGAGATACGCAGTATTTT. Protein product: CSAHTLGRGGDTQYF.